The entry below describes one TCR beta chain. Its antigen is still unknown. Clones were read by immunoSEQ multiplex PCR, and TCRdb kept only the in-frame ones, dropping some. The sample yields some 210,000 clones, 80% to 90% seen once. This record comes from a study of cytomegalovirus exposure and HLA in healthy donors. Study-level findings and limits: The finding came from a later analysis; first-cohort TCR clusters tended to co-occur in the roughly 120 validation repertoires. Cytomegalovirus status, reportedly, was diagnosed with high specificity and sensitivity by the classifier. Cytomegalovirus-associated status was assigned to about 180 TCR beta chains.

V was clipped by 4 bases and J by 9 bases; unmatched bases: 10. The CDR3 is 14 amino acids. Germline-derived CDR1 and CDR2 are SGHRS and YFSETQ. V and J are TRBV5-1 and TRBJ2-1, with 7 bases lining up with TRBD1. The specimen sequenced was PBMCs. The receptor was isolated from a woman between 18 and 29 years old in good health and CMV-seropositive. The CDR3 reads CASSPWDSGGEQFF. As DNA, the CDR3 is TGCGCCAGCAGCCCTTGGGACAGTGGCGGTGAGCAGTTCTTC.